The T cell receptor (beta chain) under discussion was sequenced for a study of blood T cell repertoires in COVID-19. TCRdb's table, derived via immunoSEQ multiplex PCR, lists solely in-frame clones and lacks some. The sample has approximately 190,000 clones, more than 85% seen once. The TCR originated in a woman aged 40 to 50 in a cohort exposed to, infected with or recovered from COVID-19 (not recorded which). The sample comprised PBMCs or T cells enriched from blood (not recorded which).

CDR3 sequence (DNA): TGTGCCAGTGGACTAGCGGGGCCCTACGAGCAGTACTTC. This codes for CASGLAGPYEQYF. This chain links TRBV2 with TRBJ2-7, with TRBD2 matching 12 bases. Unmatched junction bases numbered 2, after V lost 9 bases and J lost 2 bases. Germline lookup yields CDR1 SNHLY and CDR2 FYNNEI. The CDR3 loop spans 13 amino acids. Full variable domain (remainder filled in from reference TRBV2 and TRBJ2-7): EPEVTQTPSHQVTQMGQEVILRCVPISNHLYFYWYRQILGQKVEFLVSFYNNEISEKSEIFDDQFSVERPDGSNFTLKIRSTKLEDSAMYFCASGLAGPYEQYFGPGTRLTVT.